Shown below are 16 T cell receptor beta chains from a single sample sequenced in a study of identical twins. TCRdb passed the 5' RACE reads through MiXCR, listing each CDR3 protein once. This table has more than 650,000 distinct CDR3 sequences, 6.1% appearing once. The sample was naive T cells sorted from blood. The source is a man aged 18-30 years in good health.

This clonotype was observed at least ten times. The V and J genes are TRBV10-2 and TRBJ2-3; D is possibly TRBD2 (5 bases). Germline V lookup: CDR1 WSHSY, CDR2 SAAADI. V was clipped by 3 bases and J by 9 bases, with 19 bases between them. The CDR3 totals 15 residues. The CDR3 loop reads CASSDPGRGYGTQYF. DNA of the CDR3: TGCGCCAGCAGTGATCCCGGCCGAGGGTACGGGACGCAGTATTTT.

On this clonotype itself: No conserved phenylalanine or tryptophan ends this CDR3, so it is likely a read error. The rearrangement links TRBV4-3 to TRBJ2-1; D call uncertain. Trimming removed 0 bases at V and 3 bases at J, with 15 bases between. Germline CDR1 and CDR2: LGHNA and YSLEER. This CDR3 has 17 residues. CDR3 in amino acids: CASSQDMTSENYNEQFY. CDR3 coding DNA: TGCGCCAGCAGCCAAGATATGACTTCAGAGAACTACAATGAGCAGTTCTAC.

V gene TRBV5-1 combines with J gene TRBJ2-1, with 11 nucleotides matching TRBD2. V was clipped by 4 bases and J by 5 bases; unmatched bases: 5. CDR3 size: 15 residues. Germline-derived CDR1 and CDR2 are SGHRS and YFSETQ. The CDR3 DNA reads TGCGCCAGCAGCGAAACTAGCGGGGGAGACAATGAGCAGTTCTTC. Translated: CASSETSGGDNEQFF.

The table lists this clonotype with a few counts. The chain carries TRBV6-5 and TRBJ1-1; D remains unclear. Germline V CDR1 and CDR2: MNHEY, SVGAGI. The CDR3 has 11 residues. Trimming cost V 6 bases and J 8 bases, with 10 bases left between them. The CDR3 bases are TGTGCCAGCAGACGGCGCCTCGAAGCTTTCTTT. This codes for CASRRRLEAFF.

The V call is TRBV27, the J call TRBJ2-5; 9 bases are shared with TRBD1. There are 15 residues in the CDR3. V lost 2 bases to trimming and J lost 4 bases; unmatched junction nucleotides: 5. Germline CDR1 is MNHEY and CDR2 is SMNVEV (reference sequence). The CDR3 protein is CASSLIQGARETQYF. CDR3 DNA sequence: TGTGCCAGCAGTTTAATACAGGGGGCTCGAGAGACCCAGTACTTC.

This clonotype occurred many times. The CDR3 sequence is CASRRLRGIYNEQFF. The CDR3 DNA is TGTGCCAGCAGACGACTCAGGGGGATCTACAATGAGCAGTTCTTC. The gene calls are TRBV11-2 and TRBJ2-1; 7 nucleotides match TRBD1. This CDR3 spans 15 amino acids. V lost 6 bases, J lost 3 bases, and 8 bases stayed unmatched. In germline, CDR1 is SGHAT, CDR2 FQNNGV.

The V and J genes are TRBV12-3 or TRBV12-4 and TRBJ1-1; D gene uncertain. Trimming removed 3 bases from V and 6 bases from J, with 14 bases in between. The CDR3 has 14 amino acids. CDR3 sequence (DNA): TGTGCCAGCAGTTTTAGAGGGAACCCAGCTGAAGCTTTCTTT. This codes for CASSFRGNPAEAFF.

In its sample, this clonotype was seen many times. The V and J genes are TRBV20-1 and TRBJ2-1; D might be TRBD2 (6 bases). The V gene's germline CDR1 is DFQATT and CDR2 SNEGSKA (reference sequence). The V and J ends lost 6 bases and 6 bases respectively, with 12 bases between them. The CDR3 is 12 amino acids. CDR3 in DNA: TGCAGTGCCTCGACGGAGGGCAATGAGCAGTTCTTC. Its protein is CSASTEGNEQFF.

This chain links TRBV20-1 with TRBJ2-1, with TRBD2 identical over 12 bases. V lost 4 bases, J lost 2 bases, and 6 bases stayed unmatched. The CDR3 length is 16 residues. Per the germline V gene, CDR1 is DFQATT and CDR2 is SNEGSKA (reference sequence). CDR3 residues: CSAKGTSGQTYNEQFF. CDR3 nucleotides: TGCAGTGCTAAAGGGACTAGCGGGCAAACCTACAATGAGCAGTTCTTC.

This clonotype was counted only a few times. The rearrangement links TRBV25-1 to TRBJ2-7; D tentatively reads TRBD1 or TRBD2 (5 bases each). Germline CDR1 MGHDK, CDR2 SYGVNS. With 3 bases removed from V and 2 bases from J, the gap between germline ends came to 14 bases. This CDR3 is built from 15 residues. CDR3 sequence: CASSDSGTVTYEQYF. CDR3 nucleotide sequence: TGTGCCAGCAGTGACTCCGGGACGGTTACCTACGAGCAGTACTTC.

The rearrangement joins TRBV30 to TRBJ2-7; D is perhaps TRBD1 or TRBD2 (5 bases each). The CDR3 totals 14 residues. Looked up from germline, CDR1 is GTSNPN and CDR2 is SVGIG (reference sequence). Trimming stripped 3 bases from V and 6 bases from J, with 18 bases between. CDR3 loop: CAWSPLSPGGEQYF. CDR3 DNA sequence: TGTGCCTGGAGCCCCCTCTCCCCTGGGGGCGAGCAGTACTTC.

This clonotype was found many times. The genes are TRBV10-3 and TRBJ2-1, with 7 bases matching TRBD1. The V segment lost 7 bases and the J segment 5 bases; nucleotides outside the gene matches: 5. Germline CDR1 ENHRY, CDR2 SYGVKD. The CDR3 loop spans 13 amino acids. The CDR3: CAIIGTDNNEQFF. The DNA of the CDR3 is TGTGCCATCATCGGGACAGACAACAATGAGCAGTTCTTC.

This chain links TRBV5-6 with TRBJ2-1; no definite D call. The CDR3 has 14 residues. V was clipped by 1 base and J by 4 bases, with 9 bases between them. Per germline, CDR1 SGHDT and CDR2 YYEEEE. The CDR3 DNA reads as TGTGCCAGCAGCTTGAACAGTGGGTACAATGAGCAGTTCTTC. It yields the protein CASSLNSGYNEQFF.

In its sample, this clonotype was seen many times. The gene calls are TRBV9 and TRBJ1-2; maybe TRBD1 (5 bases). V shed 0 bases and J shed 8 bases, with 11 bases lying between them. This CDR3 has 13 residues. Looked up from germline, CDR1 is SGDLS and CDR2 is YYNGEE. CDR3 in DNA: TGTGCCAGCAGCGTAGGGGGCAGGGAAGGCTACACCTTC. It encodes CASSVGGREGYTF.

The rearrangement links TRBV27 to TRBJ2-5; TRBD1 aligns across 8 bases. This CDR3 region has 14 residues. V was clipped by 7 bases and J by 6 bases; unmatched bases: 10. Germline lookup yields CDR1 MNHEY and CDR2 SMNVEV (reference sequence). For the CDR3, the DNA is TGTGCCAGCACGATACGACAGGGGTCGAAGACCCAGTACTTC. This codes for CASTIRQGSKTQYF.

The chain recombines TRBV27 with TRBJ2-7; D is possibly TRBD2 (5 bases). There are 14 residues in the CDR3. CDR1 is MNHEY and CDR2 is SMNVEV in the germline V gene (reference sequence). Trimming left V 5 bases short and J 2 bases short, with 13 bases between. CDR3 loop: CASSTRDPPYEQYF. CDR3 nucleotides: TGTGCCAGCAGTACTCGGGATCCGCCCTACGAGCAGTACTTC.